The rows below give T cell receptor beta chains drawn from one sample of a study of control samples from healthy donors and cancer patients. Profiled with immunoSEQ multiplex PCR; TCRdb holds only in-frame clones, not every one. The sample has more than 150,000 clones; about 93% are singletons. The sample comprised blood. These receptor sequences come from a woman aged 25 to 39 in good health. CDR3s include the opening cysteine and the closing phenylalanine or tryptophan. The D gene is left open where the match is weak. A clone size is listed for some rows: how often the clone was seen (once, few, many), or a class if it is expanded.

j_call v_call d_call clone_size cdr3_aa cdr3_nt
TRBJ2-2 TRBV9 NA NA CASSVAPRQGNTGELFF TGTGCCAGCAGCGTAGCCCCCAGGCAGGGGAACACCGGGGAGCTGTTTTTT
TRBJ2-1 TRBV19 TRBD2 NA CASKGGLAGVWEQFF TGTGCCAGTAAAGGAGGACTAGCGGGAGTATGGGAGCAGTTCTTC
TRBJ1-2 TRBV12-3/TRBV12-4 TRBD1 NA CASSLAGQLGYTF TGTGCCAGCAGCTTGGCGGGACAGTTAGGCTACACCTTC
TRBJ2-7 TRBV30 NA NA CAWSVTPGGQIFYEQYF TGTGCCTGGAGCGTAACCCCCGGTGGACAGATTTTCTACGAGCAGTACTTC
TRBJ1-6 TRBV12-3/TRBV12-4 NA NA CASSLDRSPLHF TGTGCCAGCAGTTTAGACAGGTCACCCCTCCACTTT
TRBJ2-7 TRBV11-2 NA NA CASSVSYEQYF TGTGCCAGCAGCGTATCCTACGAGCAGTACTTC
TRBJ2-1 TRBV15 NA NA CATSRDQGGNEQFF TGTGCCACCAGCAGAGATCAGGGTGGGAATGAGCAGTTCTTC
TRBJ2-7 TRBV5-1 NA NA CASSLDPYKGQQYF TGCGCCAGCAGCTTGGACCCCTACAAGGGCCAGCAGTACTTC
TRBJ2-4 TRBV7-3 TRBD1 NA CASSLGDRGNIQYF TGTGCCAGCAGCTTAGGGGACAGGGGAAACATTCAGTACTTC
TRBJ1-2 TRBV6-6 NA NA CASSRGLRGDYGYTF TGTGCCAGCAGTCGCGGACTCCGAGGGGACTATGGCTACACCTTC
TRBJ2-1 TRBV4-3 TRBD2 once CASSQEGGLAGEQFF TGCGCCAGCAGCCAAGAAGGGGGACTAGCGGGGGAGCAGTTCTTC
TRBJ2-3 TRBV27 TRBD1 NA CASSALTGGEGADTQYF TGTGCCAGCAGTGCCCTGACAGGGGGCGAAGGAGCAGATACGCAGTATTTT
TRBJ1-5 TRBV12-3/TRBV12-4 NA once CASTRGGNQPQHF TGTGCCAGCACGCGGGGGGGCAATCAGCCCCAGCATTTT
TRBJ2-7 TRBV9 NA NA CASSVEPGLREQYF TGTGCCAGCAGCGTAGAGCCGGGTTTGAGGGAGCAGTACTTC
TRBJ2-5 TRBV7-8 TRBD2 once CASSQGLAGGRQETQYF TGTGCCAGCAGCCAGGGACTAGCGGGAGGGCGGCAAGAGACCCAGTACTTC
TRBJ2-7 TRBV27 TRBD2 few CASSPWSSGYEQYF TGTGCCAGCAGTCCTTGGTCTAGCGGCTACGAGCAGTACTTC
TRBJ2-7 TRBV6-5 NA NA CASSPGLIYEQYF TGTGCCAGCAGCCCGGGACTTATTTACGAGCAGTACTTC
TRBJ1-1 TRBV4-3 NA NA CASSQDFPTEAFF TGCGCCAGCAGCCAAGATTTCCCCACTGAAGCTTTCTTT
TRBJ2-3 TRBV7-2 NA NA CASSLVQYTDTQYF TGTGCCAGCAGCTTAGTCCAATACACAGATACGCAGTATTTT
TRBJ2-1 TRBV5-6 TRBD2 NA CASSAGTSANEQFF TGTGCCAGCAGCGCCGGGACTAGCGCGAATGAGCAGTTCTTC
TRBJ2-3 TRBV7-3 NA once CASSLGRAPDTQYF TGTGCCAGCAGCTTAGGCAGGGCTCCAGATACGCAGTATTTT
TRBJ1-4 TRBV7-2 TRBD1 NA CASSSGLGTGTTNEKLFF TGTGCCAGCAGCTCAGGGTTAGGGACAGGGACGACTAATGAAAAACTGTTTTTT
TRBJ1-4 TRBV27 TRBD1 NA CASSPRQGSSEKLFF TGTGCCAGCAGTCCCCGACAGGGAAGTAGTGAAAAACTGTTTTTT
TRBJ2-5 TRBV10-2 NA NA CASSEQGQETQYF TGCGCCAGCAGTGAACAGGGTCAAGAGACCCAGTACTTC
TRBJ1-1 TRBV12-3/TRBV12-4 NA NA CASSLGRGTEAFF TGTGCCAGCAGTTTGGGACGAGGTACTGAAGCTTTCTTT
TRBJ1-2 TRBV29-1 NA NA CSVAQGSNGYTF TGCAGCGTCGCTCAGGGGAGTAATGGCTACACCTTC
TRBJ1-2 TRBV30 NA NA CAWKAPGLSYGYTF TGTGCCTGGAAAGCGCCCGGGCTGTCATATGGCTACACCTTC
TRBJ1-5 TRBV9 NA once CASSQGLQGDQPQHF TGTGCCAGCAGCCAGGGTCTCCAAGGCGATCAGCCCCAGCATTTT
TRBJ2-2 TRBV6-2/TRBV6-3 TRBD2 NA CASSYLGLAGGELFF TGTGCCAGCAGTTACTTGGGACTAGCGGGCGGGGAGCTGTTTTTT
TRBJ1-1 TRBV5-1 NA NA CASTHLTRGWGTEAFF TGCGCCAGCACCCACCTAACTAGAGGGTGGGGAACTGAAGCTTTCTTT
TRBJ2-1 TRBV7-2 NA NA CASSFSSGHAYNEQFF TGTGCCAGCAGCTTTTCAAGCGGCCATGCCTACAATGAGCAGTTCTTC
TRBJ1-1 TRBV13 NA NA CASSFYGGSEAFF TGTGCCAGCAGCTTTTACGGAGGGTCTGAAGCTTTCTTT
TRBJ2-1 TRBV19 NA NA CASSVEIF TGTGCCAGTAGTGTGGAAATCTTC
TRBJ2-5 TRBV28 NA NA CASRTQGRETQYF TGTGCCAGCAGGACACAGGGCCGGGAGACCCAGTACTTC
TRBJ2-3 TRBV2 NA NA CASSYTDTQYF TGTGCCAGCAGCTATACAGATACGCAGTATTTT
TRBJ2-3 TRBV28 NA once CASSSRTLGSQYF TGTGCCAGCAGTTCCCGGACCCTCGGGTCGCAGTATTTT
TRBJ1-5 TRBV20-1 NA NA CSASFNEILNQPQHF TGCAGTGCTAGTTTTAATGAGATTCTCAATCAGCCCCAGCATTTT
TRBJ1-5 TRBV6-2/TRBV6-3 NA NA CASSYFQGSQPQHF TGTGCCAGCAGTTATTTCCAGGGGAGCCAGCCCCAGCATTTT
TRBJ1-1 TRBV28 NA NA CASSPQGRAGTEAFF TGTGCCAGCAGCCCCCAGGGGAGGGCCGGCACTGAAGCTTTCTTT
TRBJ1-1 TRBV4-1 NA NA CASSQATRPNGQPEAFF TGCGCCAGCAGCCAGGCGACGAGACCAAACGGGCAACCTGAAGCTTTCTTT
TRBJ1-4 TRBV4-1 NA NA CASSHTPNEKLFF TGCGCCAGCAGCCACACGCCAAATGAAAAACTGTTTTTT
TRBJ1-1 TRBV19 NA NA CASGRGRAEAFF TGTGCCAGCGGAAGGGGACGGGCTGAAGCTTTCTTT
TRBJ2-7 TRBV6-5 NA few CASIAARGSYEQYF TGTGCCAGCATCGCGGCCCGCGGTAGCTACGAGCAGTACTTC
TRBJ1-2 TRBV5-8 TRBD1 NA CASSLRGTGTSPGYTF TGTGCCAGCAGCCTCCGGGGGACAGGGACCAGTCCTGGCTACACCTTC
TRBJ2-3 TRBV10-3 TRBD2 NA CAITDRGGYGDTQYF TGTGCCATCACCGACCGGGGGGGCTATGGAGATACGCAGTATTTT
TRBJ1-5 TRBV5-8 NA few CASSPGSGWEEPQHF TGTGCCAGCAGCCCCGGGAGCGGATGGGAGGAGCCCCAGCATTTT
TRBJ1-1 TRBV18 NA NA CASSRQGEAFF TGTGCCAGCTCACGACAAGGTGAAGCTTTCTTT
TRBJ2-7 TRBV4-1 NA NA CASSGTREVNSYEQYF TGCGCCAGCAGCGGCACTAGGGAAGTAAACTCCTACGAGCAGTACTTC
TRBJ2-1 TRBV4-1 NA NA CASSQDDSPDEQFF TGCGCCAGCAGCCAAGATGATTCGCCTGATGAGCAGTTCTTC
TRBJ2-6 TRBV4-1 NA NA CASSLAAPNVLTF TGCGCCAGCAGCTTGGCCGCCCCAAACGTCCTGACTTTC
TRBJ2-5 TRBV5-4 NA NA CASSETYTKETQYF TGTGCCAGCAGCGAAACTTATACCAAGGAGACCCAGTACTTC
TRBJ2-5 TRBV7-2 TRBD2 once CASSSWAGGHNWETQYF TGTGCCAGCAGCTCTTGGGCGGGAGGACATAATTGGGAGACCCAGTACTTC